The entry that follows covers one TCR beta chain sequence. Antigen: not known. Unique molecular identifiers tagged the TCR beta cDNA libraries. About 500,000 cDNA molecules were obtained per 1 to 10 million input T cells. TCRdb reprocessed the PCR reads with MiXCR, giving one entry per CDR3 protein. The sample carries approximately 160,000 distinct CDR3 sequences, around 30% recorded once. Germline V gives CDR1 MGHRA, CDR2 YSYEKL. CDR3 length: 15 residues. V dropped 11 bases and J dropped 8 bases, with 27 bases sitting between them. The data were taken from a study of post-analysis software for immune sequencing data. Study summary: Courses of disease covered relapsing-remitting, secondary progressive and progressive-relapsing multiple sclerosis. Whole-study findings and limits: Compared with controls, patients had more of five TRBV segments, including TRBV5-6, TRBV5-1 and TRBV20-1.

The sequencing sample was made of blood. This TCR was sampled from a girl aged 5 to 17 with multiple sclerosis. The gene calls are TRBV4-1 and TRBJ1-2; D unclear. This chain's CDR3 is CAGTYKAGRTQGYTF. In DNA, the CDR3 is TGCGCCGGCACCTATAAGGCCGGCAGGACGCAAGGCTACACCTTC.